These 14 T cell receptor beta chains were sequenced from one sample in a study of T cell repertoires in cytomegalovirus infection. TCRdb fed the reads into MiXCR, producing one record per CDR3 protein. The table includes 350,000 to 450,000 distinct CDR3 sequences, roughly 18% detected once. Sequenced material: PBMCs. These receptors all come from a human donor in good health (CMV status not recorded). Some clones in this sample may be carry-over from other donors' samples.

The chain uses TRBV20-1 and TRBJ1-1; D perhaps matches TRBD1 (5 bases). Trimming removed 3 bases at V and 4 bases at J, with 15 bases between. The CDR3 totals 14 residues. Per germline, CDR1 DFQATT and CDR2 SNEGSKA (reference sequence). CDR3 residues: CSARSGGVVTEAFF. For the CDR3, the DNA is TGCAGTGCTAGGAGTGGGGGGGTGGTCACTGAAGCTTTCTTT.

The rearrangement links TRBV19 to TRBJ2-7; 8 nucleotides line up with TRBD2. V dropped 5 bases and J dropped 6; count of bases not matched to a gene: 9. Germline-derived CDR1 and CDR2 are LNHDA and SQIVND (reference sequence). This CDR3 region has 14 residues. CDR3 region: CASSPREGHAEQYF. As DNA, the CDR3 is TGTGCCAGTAGTCCTCGGGAGGGGCACGCCGAGCAGTACTTC.

In the case of this clonotype: At one end the junction does not follow the germline gene, possibly because of a read error. The J gene is TRBJ2-5, the V gene TRBV7-2; D assignment may be TRBD1 or TRBD2 (5 bases each). Germline lookup yields CDR1 SGHTA and CDR2 FQGNSA. This CDR3 region has 17 residues. The CDR3 DNA follows: TGTGCCAGCAGCCCAGTGGGACGGTTCTCAGCTAAAGAGACCCAGTCCTTC. This gives the protein CASSPVGRFSAKETQSF.

This clonotype was seen many times. In DNA, the CDR3 is TGTGCCAGCAGTTGGGTAGCGGGAGTCTCCTACAATGAGCAGTTCTTC. This gives the protein CASSWVAGVSYNEQFF. The chain has TRBV27 and TRBJ2-1, with 9 bases matching TRBD2. This CDR3 has 16 amino acids. Trimming removed 4 bases from V and 0 bases from J; junction bases left unmatched: 4. Germline V gene lookup returns CDR1 MNHEY and CDR2 SMNVEV (reference sequence).

This clonotype occurred many times. The chain couples TRBV7-8 to TRBJ2-7; 7 nucleotides agree with TRBD1. The CDR3 runs 16 residues. V was clipped by 5 bases and J by 6 bases; unmatched bases: 16. Germline CDR1 SGHVS, CDR2 FQNEAQ. CDR3 in amino acids: CASSVLSPGDRGEQYF. The CDR3 bases are TGTGCCAGCAGCGTCCTGAGCCCCGGGGACAGAGGCGAGCAGTACTTC.

This sequence joins TRBV9 and TRBJ2-3, with unresolved D. The CDR3 extends over 14 amino acids. The V gene's germline CDR1 is SGDLS and CDR2 YYNGEE. Trimming pared 2 bases from V and 7 bases from J, leaving 14 bases between. The CDR3 reads CASSVGLWDNTQYF. As DNA, the CDR3 is TGTGCCAGCAGCGTCGGTCTGTGGGATAATACGCAGTATTTT.

The V gene is TRBV27, the J gene TRBJ2-3; weak D call: TRBD1 (6 bases). Germline CDR1 and CDR2: MNHEY and SMNVEV (reference sequence). The CDR3 has 11 amino acids. The ends were cut back, 8 bases at V and 4 bases at J, with 7 bases in the middle. CDR3 DNA: TGTGCCAGCTGGGGGCCAGATACGCAGTATTTT. It specifies CASWGPDTQYF.

The chain couples TRBV6-1 to TRBJ2-5; the D gene is possibly TRBD2 (6 bases). CDR1 and CDR2 from the germline V gene are MNHNS and SASEGT. The CDR3 is made up of 15 amino acids. Trimming removed 6 bases at V and 3 bases at J, with 17 bases between. The CDR3 loop is CASSAGRYEKETQYF. The CDR3 nucleotides read TGTGCCAGCAGCGCTGGGAGGTATGAGAAAGAGACCCAGTACTTC.

In its sample, this clonotype was seen a few times. This rearrangement joins TRBV20-1 to TRBJ2-7; 8 nucleotides align to TRBD1. Trimming took 0 bases from V and 5 from J; bases not matched to a gene: 6. This CDR3 is built from 14 residues. Germline loops: CDR1 DFQATT, CDR2 SNEGSKA (reference sequence). CDR3 sequence (DNA): TGCAGTGCTAGAGATAGCCAGGGGGCTGACGAGCAGTACTTC. Its translation is CSARDSQGADEQYF.

In this sample, this clonotype turned up a few times. V is TRBV6-5 and J is TRBJ1-1; 7 bases agree with TRBD1. V lost 5 bases and J lost 0; bases outside the gene matches: 6. This CDR3 region has 15 residues. CDR1 is MNHEY and CDR2 is SVGAGI in the germline V gene. CDR3 coding DNA: TGTGCCAGCAGTAGAAACGGACAGGTGAACACTGAAGCTTTCTTT. Protein product: CASSRNGQVNTEAFF.

This rearrangement joins TRBV28 to TRBJ2-1, with 9 bases fitting TRBD2. The germline CDR1 and CDR2 sequences are MDHEN and SYDVKM. This CDR3 contains 14 residues. V was pared by 5 bases and J by 3 bases, with 2 bases of the junction left unmatched. CDR3 nucleotide sequence: TGTGCCAGCAGTCTAGCGGGAAACTACAATGAGCAGTTCTTC. Translating gives CASSLAGNYNEQFF.

This clonotype was counted many times. The V and J genes are TRBV7-2 and TRBJ2-3; D perhaps matches TRBD1 (5 bases). The V gene's germline CDR1 is SGHTA and CDR2 FQGNSA. The CDR3 is made up of 13 amino acids. V lost 5 bases, J lost 6 bases, and 12 bases lay in between. CDR3 residues: CASSPGWLDTQYF. CDR3 coding DNA: TGTGCCAGCAGCCCAGGGTGGCTCGATACGCAGTATTTT.

This clonotype was detected only a few times. J is TRBJ2-6 and V is TRBV18, with D unresolved. The CDR3 is 14 amino acids. Per germline, CDR1 KGHSH and CDR2 LQKENI. Trimming cost V 6 bases and J 0 bases, with 6 bases left between them. CDR3 protein: CASSRSSGANVLTF. The CDR3 nucleotides read TGTGCCAGCTCGCGGAGCTCTGGGGCCAACGTCCTGACTTTC.

This chain joins TRBV6-6 and TRBJ2-3; 12 bases align to TRBD2. The J segment lost 5 bases and the V segment lost 5 bases, leaving 5 bases of the junction unmatched. The CDR3 runs 15 residues. Germline V gene lookup returns CDR1 MNHNY and CDR2 SVGAGI (reference sequence). Here the CDR3 reads CASSVTSGGEDTQYF. The CDR3 coding sequence is TGTGCCAGCAGTGTGACTAGCGGGGGAGAAGATACGCAGTATTTT.